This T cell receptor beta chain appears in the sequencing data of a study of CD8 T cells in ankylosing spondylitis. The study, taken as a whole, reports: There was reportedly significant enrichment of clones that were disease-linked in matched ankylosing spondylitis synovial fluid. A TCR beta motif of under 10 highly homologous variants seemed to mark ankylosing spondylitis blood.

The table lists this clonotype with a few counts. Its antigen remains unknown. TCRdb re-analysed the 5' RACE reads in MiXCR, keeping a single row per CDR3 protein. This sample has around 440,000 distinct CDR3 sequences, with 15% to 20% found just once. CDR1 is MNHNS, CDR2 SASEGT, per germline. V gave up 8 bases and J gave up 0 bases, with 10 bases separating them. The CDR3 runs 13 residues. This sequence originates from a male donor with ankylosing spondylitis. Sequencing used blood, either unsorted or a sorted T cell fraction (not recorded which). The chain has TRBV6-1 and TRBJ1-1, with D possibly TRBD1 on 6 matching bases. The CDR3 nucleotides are TGTGCCAGCGGGGGCTTTATGAACACTGAAGCTTTCTTT. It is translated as CASGGFMNTEAFF.